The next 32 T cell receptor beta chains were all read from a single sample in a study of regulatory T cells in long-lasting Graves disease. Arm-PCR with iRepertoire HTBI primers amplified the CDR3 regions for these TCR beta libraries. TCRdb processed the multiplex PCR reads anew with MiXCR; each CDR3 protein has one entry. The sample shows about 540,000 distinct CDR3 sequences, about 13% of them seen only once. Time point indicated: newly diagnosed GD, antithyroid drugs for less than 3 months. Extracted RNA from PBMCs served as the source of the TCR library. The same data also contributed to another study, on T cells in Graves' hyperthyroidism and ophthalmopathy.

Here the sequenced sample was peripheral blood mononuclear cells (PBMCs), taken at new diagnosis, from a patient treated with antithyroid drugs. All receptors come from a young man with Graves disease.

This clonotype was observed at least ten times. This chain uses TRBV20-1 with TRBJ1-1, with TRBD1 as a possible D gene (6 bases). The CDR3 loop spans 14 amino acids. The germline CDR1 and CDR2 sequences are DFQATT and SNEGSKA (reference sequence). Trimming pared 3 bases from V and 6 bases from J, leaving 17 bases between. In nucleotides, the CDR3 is TGCAGTGCTAGTCGTGGGGGGGGCGCGGCTGAAGCTTTCTTT. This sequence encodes CSASRGGGAAEAFF.

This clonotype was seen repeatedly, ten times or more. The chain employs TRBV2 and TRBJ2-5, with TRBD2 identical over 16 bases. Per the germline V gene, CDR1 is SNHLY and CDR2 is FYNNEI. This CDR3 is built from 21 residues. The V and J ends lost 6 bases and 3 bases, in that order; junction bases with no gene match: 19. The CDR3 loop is CASSTGTSGRGIGFVKETQYF. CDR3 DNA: TGTGCCAGCAGCACCGGGACTAGCGGGAGGGGTATCGGTTTCGTCAAAGAGACCCAGTACTTC. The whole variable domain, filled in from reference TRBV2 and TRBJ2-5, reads EPEVTQTPSHQVTQMGQEVILRCVPISNHLYFYWYRQILGQKVEFLVSFYNNEISEKSEIFDDQFSVERPDGSNFTLKIRSTKLEDSAMYFCASSTGTSGRGIGFVKETQYFGPGTRLLVL.

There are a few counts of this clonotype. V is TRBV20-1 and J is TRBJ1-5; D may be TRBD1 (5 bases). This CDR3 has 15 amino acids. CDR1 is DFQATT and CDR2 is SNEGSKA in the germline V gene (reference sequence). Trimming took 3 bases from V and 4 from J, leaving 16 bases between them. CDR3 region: CSARGEYDINQPQHF. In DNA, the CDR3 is TGCAGTGCTAGGGGGGAGTATGACATAAATCAGCCCCAGCATTTT.

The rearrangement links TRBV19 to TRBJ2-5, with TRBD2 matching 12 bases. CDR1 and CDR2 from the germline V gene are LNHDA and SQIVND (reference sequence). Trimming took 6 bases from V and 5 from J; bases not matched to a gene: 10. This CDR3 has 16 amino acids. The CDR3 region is CASRPSGRVTRETQYF. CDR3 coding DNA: TGTGCCAGTAGGCCTAGCGGGAGGGTGACGAGGGAGACCCAGTACTTC.

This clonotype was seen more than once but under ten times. The CDR3 nucleotides are TGTGCCAGCAGCCAAGAAGGACTAGCGGAATTGGGCAATGAGCAGTTCTTC. It is translated as CASSQEGLAELGNEQFF. The chain carries TRBV3-1 and TRBJ2-1; TRBD2 matches 10 bases. In germline, CDR1 is LGHDT, CDR2 YNNKEL (reference sequence). Unmatched junction bases numbered 8, after V lost 0 bases and J lost 6 bases. The CDR3 is made up of 17 amino acids.

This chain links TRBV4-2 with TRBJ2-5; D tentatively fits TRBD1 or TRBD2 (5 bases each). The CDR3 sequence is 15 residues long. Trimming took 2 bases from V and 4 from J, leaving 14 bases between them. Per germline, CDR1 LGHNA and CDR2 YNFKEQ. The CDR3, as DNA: TGTGCCAGCAGCCAATTTGGGGGAATTGGAGAGACCCAGTACTTC. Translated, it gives CASSQFGGIGETQYF.

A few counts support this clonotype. CDR3 coding DNA: TGTGCCAGCAGTTCCCCTTCGAACACCATATATTTT. Protein: CASSSPSNTIYF. The rearrangement joins TRBV2 to TRBJ1-3, with D unresolved. The CDR3 spans 12 residues. Between the trimmed V and J ends, which lost 5 bases and 7 bases, there was a span of 9 bases. Per the germline V gene, CDR1 is SNHLY and CDR2 is FYNNEI. The entire variable domain, with the rest obtained from reference TRBV2 and TRBJ1-3, is as follows: EPEVTQTPSHQVTQMGQEVILRCVPISNHLYFYWYRQILGQKVEFLVSFYNNEISEKSEIFDDQFSVERPDGSNFTLKIRSTKLEDSAMYFCASSSPSNTIYFGEGSWLTVV.

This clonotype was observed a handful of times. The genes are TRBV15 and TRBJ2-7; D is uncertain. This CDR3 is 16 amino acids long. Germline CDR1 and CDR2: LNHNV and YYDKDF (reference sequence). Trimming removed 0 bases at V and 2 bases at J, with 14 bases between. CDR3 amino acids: CATSRDLGSVAYEQYF. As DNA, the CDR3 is TGTGCCACCAGCAGAGATTTGGGCTCCGTCGCCTACGAGCAGTACTTC.

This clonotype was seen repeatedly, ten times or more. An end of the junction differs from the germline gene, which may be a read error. CDR3 DNA: TGTGCCAGCAGTCAAGCTGAGACCCAGTACTTC. It translates to CASSQAETQYF. The gene calls are TRBV2 and TRBJ2-5; D is unclear. Germline V gene data show CDR1 as SNHLY and CDR2 as FYNNEI. The CDR3 length is 11 residues.

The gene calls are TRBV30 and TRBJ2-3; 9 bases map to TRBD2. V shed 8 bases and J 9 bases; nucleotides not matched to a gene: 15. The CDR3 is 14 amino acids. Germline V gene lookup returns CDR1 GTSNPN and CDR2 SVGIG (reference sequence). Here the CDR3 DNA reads TGTGCCGAAGGAGCTAGCGGGACTTCTGCGACGCAGTATTTT. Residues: CAEGASGTSATQYF. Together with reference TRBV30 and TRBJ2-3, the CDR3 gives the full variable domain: SQTIHQWPATLVQPVGSPLSLECTVEGTSNPNLYWYRQAAGRGLQLLFYSVGIGQISSEVPQNLSASRPQDRQFILSSKKLLLSDSGFYLCAEGASGTSATQYFGPGTRLTVL.

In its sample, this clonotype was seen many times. The DNA for the CDR3 is TGTGCCTGGTTCCGACAGGGGGGACAAGAGACCCAGTACTTC. Translation: CAWFRQGGQETQYF. The rearrangement links TRBV30 to TRBJ2-5; 9 bases align to TRBD1. V gave up 5 bases and J gave up 2 bases; unmatched junction bases: 6. Germline V CDR1 and CDR2: GTSNPN, SVGIG (reference sequence). The CDR3 covers 14 residues.

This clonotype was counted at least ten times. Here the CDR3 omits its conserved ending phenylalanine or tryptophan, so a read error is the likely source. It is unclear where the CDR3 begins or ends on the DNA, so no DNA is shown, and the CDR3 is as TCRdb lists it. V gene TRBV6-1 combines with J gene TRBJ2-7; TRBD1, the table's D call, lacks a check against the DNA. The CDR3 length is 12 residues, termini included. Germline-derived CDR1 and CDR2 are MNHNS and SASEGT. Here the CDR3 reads CASSRGTLISFL.

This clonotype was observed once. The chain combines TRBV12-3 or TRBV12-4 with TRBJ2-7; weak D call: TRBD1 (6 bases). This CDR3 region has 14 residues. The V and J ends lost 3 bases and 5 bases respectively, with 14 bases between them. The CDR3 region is CASSLGSRGNEQYF. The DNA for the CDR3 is TGTGCCAGCAGTTTGGGGAGCAGGGGAAACGAGCAGTACTTC.

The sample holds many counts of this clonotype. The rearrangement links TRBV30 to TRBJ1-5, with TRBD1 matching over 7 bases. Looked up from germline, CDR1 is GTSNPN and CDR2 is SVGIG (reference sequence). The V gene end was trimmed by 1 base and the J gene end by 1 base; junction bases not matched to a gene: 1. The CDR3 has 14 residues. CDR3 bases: TGTGCCTGGAGTGAGACAGGGAGCAATCAGCCCCAGCATTTT. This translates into CAWSETGSNQPQHF.

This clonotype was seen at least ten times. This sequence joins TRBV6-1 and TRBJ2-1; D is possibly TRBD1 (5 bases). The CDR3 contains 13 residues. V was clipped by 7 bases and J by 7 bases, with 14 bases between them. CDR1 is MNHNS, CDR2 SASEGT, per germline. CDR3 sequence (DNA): TGTGCCAGCACCTCACAGGAGAGAAATGAGCAGTTCTTC. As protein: CASTSQERNEQFF.

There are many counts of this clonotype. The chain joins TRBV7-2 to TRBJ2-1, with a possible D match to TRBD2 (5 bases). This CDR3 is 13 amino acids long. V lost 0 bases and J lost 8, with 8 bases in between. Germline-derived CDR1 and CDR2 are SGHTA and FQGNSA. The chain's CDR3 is CASSLARDDEQFF. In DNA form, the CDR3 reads TGTGCCAGCAGCTTAGCCCGGGATGATGAGCAGTTCTTC.

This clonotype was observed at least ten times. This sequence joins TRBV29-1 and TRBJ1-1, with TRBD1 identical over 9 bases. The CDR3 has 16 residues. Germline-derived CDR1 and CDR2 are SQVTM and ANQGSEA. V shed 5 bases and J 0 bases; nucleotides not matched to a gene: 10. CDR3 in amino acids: CSVSRDRVLMNTEAFF. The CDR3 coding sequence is TGCAGCGTTTCACGGGACAGGGTACTCATGAACACTGAAGCTTTCTTT. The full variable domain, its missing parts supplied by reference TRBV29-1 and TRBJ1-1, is SAVISQKPSRDICQRGTSLTIQCQVDSQVTMMFWYRQQPGQSLTLIATANQGSEATYESGFVIDKFPISRPNLTFSTLTVSNMSPEDSSIYLCSVSRDRVLMNTEAFFGQGTRLTVV.

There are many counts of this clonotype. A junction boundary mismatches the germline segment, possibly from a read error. The chain's CDR3 is CASSGPGQGVNEQFF. CDR3 nucleotide sequence: TGTGCCAGCAGCGGACCGGGACAGGGTGTCAATGAGCAGTTCTTC. V gene TRBV10-1 combines with J gene TRBJ2-1; 9 nucleotides line up with TRBD1. The CDR3 covers 15 residues. Per germline, CDR1 WNHNN and CDR2 SYGVQD (reference sequence).

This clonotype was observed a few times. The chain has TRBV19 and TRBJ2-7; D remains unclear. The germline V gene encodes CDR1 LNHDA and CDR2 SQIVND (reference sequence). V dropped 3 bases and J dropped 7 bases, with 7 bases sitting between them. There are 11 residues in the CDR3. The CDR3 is CASSMSGEQYF. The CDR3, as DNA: TGTGCCAGTAGTATGTCCGGGGAGCAGTACTTC.

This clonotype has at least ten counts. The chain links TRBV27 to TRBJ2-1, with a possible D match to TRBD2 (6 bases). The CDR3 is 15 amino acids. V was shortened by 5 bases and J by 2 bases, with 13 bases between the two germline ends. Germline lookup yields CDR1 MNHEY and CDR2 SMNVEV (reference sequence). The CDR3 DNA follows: TGTGCCAGCAGTCCCGGCGGCGGGGCCTACAATGAGCAGTTCTTC. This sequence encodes CASSPGGGAYNEQFF.

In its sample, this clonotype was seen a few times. CDR3 sequence reads: CAISEVNEQFF. CDR3 nucleotide sequence: TGTGCCATTTCGGAGGTCAATGAGCAGTTCTTC. The chain carries TRBV10-3 and TRBJ2-1; D might be TRBD2 (5 bases). The germline V gene has CDR1 ENHRY and CDR2 SYGVKD. V lost 9 bases and J lost 6, with 9 bases in between. The CDR3 sequence is 11 residues long.

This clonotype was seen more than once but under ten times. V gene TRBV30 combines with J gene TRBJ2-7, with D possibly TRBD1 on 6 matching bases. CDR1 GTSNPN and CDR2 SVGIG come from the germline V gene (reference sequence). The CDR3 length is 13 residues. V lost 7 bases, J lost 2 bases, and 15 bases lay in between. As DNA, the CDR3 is TGTGCCTTGTCCCGGGACACCCCCTACGAGCAGTACTTC. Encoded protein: CALSRDTPYEQYF.

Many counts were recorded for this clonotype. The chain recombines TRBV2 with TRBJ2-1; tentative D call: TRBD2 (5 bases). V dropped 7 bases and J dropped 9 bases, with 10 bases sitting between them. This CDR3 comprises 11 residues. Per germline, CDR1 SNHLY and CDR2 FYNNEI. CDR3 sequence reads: CASKYGGEQFF. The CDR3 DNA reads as TGTGCCAGCAAGTACGGAGGTGAGCAGTTCTTC.

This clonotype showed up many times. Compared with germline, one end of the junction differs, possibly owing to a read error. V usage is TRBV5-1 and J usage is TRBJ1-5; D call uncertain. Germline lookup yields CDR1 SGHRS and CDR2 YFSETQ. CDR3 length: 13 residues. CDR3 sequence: CASSLQSNQPQHF. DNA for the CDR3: TGTGCCAGCAGCTTGCAGAGCAATCAGCCCCAGCATTTT.

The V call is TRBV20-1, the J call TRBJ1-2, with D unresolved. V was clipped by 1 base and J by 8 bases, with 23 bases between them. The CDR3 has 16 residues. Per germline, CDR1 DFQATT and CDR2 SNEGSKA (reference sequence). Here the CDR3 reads CSARVKSGPSSGGYTF. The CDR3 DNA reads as TGCAGTGCTAGAGTGAAGTCCGGGCCGTCCAGCGGCGGCTACACCTTC.

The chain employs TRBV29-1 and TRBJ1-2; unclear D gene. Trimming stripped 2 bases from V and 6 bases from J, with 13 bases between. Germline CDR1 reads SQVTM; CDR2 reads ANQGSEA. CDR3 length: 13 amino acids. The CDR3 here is CSVEPDFLNGYTF. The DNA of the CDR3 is TGCAGCGTTGAACCGGACTTTCTGAATGGCTACACCTTC.

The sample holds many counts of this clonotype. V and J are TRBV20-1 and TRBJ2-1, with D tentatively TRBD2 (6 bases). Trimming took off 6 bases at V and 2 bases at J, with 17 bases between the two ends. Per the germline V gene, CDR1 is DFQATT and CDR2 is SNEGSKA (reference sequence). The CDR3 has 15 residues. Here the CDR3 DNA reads TGCAGTGCCTCCGGTCTAGGCGGGACCTACAATGAGCAGTTCTTC. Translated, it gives CSASGLGGTYNEQFF.

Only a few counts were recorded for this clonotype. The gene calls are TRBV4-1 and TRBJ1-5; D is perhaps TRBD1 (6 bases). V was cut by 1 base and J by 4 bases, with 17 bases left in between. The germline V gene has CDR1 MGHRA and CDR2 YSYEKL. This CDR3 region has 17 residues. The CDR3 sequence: CASSQVWPGQRNQPQHF. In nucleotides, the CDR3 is TGCGCCAGCAGCCAAGTATGGCCGGGACAAAGGAATCAGCCCCAGCATTTT.

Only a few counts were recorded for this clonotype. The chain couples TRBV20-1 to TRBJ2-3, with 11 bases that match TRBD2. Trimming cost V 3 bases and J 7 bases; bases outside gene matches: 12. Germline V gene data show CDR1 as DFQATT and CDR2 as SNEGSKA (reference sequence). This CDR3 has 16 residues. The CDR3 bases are TGCAGTGCTAGGGGGGAGGAGACTAGCGGGACTTATACGCAGTATTTT. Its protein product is CSARGEETSGTYTQYF.

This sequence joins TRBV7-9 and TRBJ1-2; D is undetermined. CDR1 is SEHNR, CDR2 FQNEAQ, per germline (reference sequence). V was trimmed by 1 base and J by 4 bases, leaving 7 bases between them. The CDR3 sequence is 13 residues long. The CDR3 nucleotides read TGTGCCAGCAGCTTAGACGGGTTCTATGGCTACACCTTC. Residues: CASSLDGFYGYTF.

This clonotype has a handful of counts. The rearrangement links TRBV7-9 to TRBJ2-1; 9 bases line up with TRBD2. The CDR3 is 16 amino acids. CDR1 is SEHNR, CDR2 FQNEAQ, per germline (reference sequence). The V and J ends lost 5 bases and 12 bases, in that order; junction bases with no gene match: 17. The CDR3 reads CASSDRLAELSSGQFF. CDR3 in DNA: TGTGCCAGCAGCGATCGACTAGCGGAGCTCTCCTCGGGGCAGTTCTTC. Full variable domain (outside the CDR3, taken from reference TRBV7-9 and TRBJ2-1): DTGVSQNPRHKITKRGQNVTFRCDPISEHNRLYWYRQTLGQGPEFLTYFQNEAQLEKSRLLSDRFSAERPKGSFSTLEIQRTEQGDSAMYLCASSDRLAELSSGQFFGPGTRLTVL.

The CDR3 DNA reads TGTGCCTGCCTCGGGACACTTAGATCCTACGAGCAGTACTTC. Protein product: CACLGTLRSYEQYF. V is TRBV30 and J is TRBJ2-7; weak D call: TRBD1 (6 bases). The CDR3 consists of 14 residues. Germline CDR1 and CDR2: GTSNPN and SVGIG (reference sequence). Trimming cost V 6 bases and J 1 base, with 16 bases left between them.